The clone carrying this TCR beta chain turned up a few times. Its antigen is undetermined. The data are from a study of cytomegalovirus exposure and HLA in healthy donors. Notes on the study in general: Reports credit the classifier with highly specific, highly sensitive diagnosis of cytomegalovirus status.

The primer mix had 60 Vbeta and 13 Jbeta primers. TCRdb's copy holds only in-frame clones and misses some; the assay was immunoSEQ multiplex PCR. The repertoire has 60,000 to 75,000 clones, 55% to 75% of them found once; the top ten carry 9.5% to 13%. The material sequenced was PBMCs. This receptor was identified in a woman aged 35 to 49 in good health and CMV-seropositive.

The CDR3 sequence is CASSYTRDFSSSYNSPLHF. The CDR3 coding sequence is TGTGCCAGCAGCTATACTCGGGACTTCTCAAGCTCCTATAATTCACCCCTCCACTTT. V gene TRBV5-8 combines with J gene TRBJ1-6, with D possibly matching TRBD1 (5 bases). The germline V gene has CDR1 SGHTS and CDR2 YDEGEE. V was clipped by 3 bases and J by 0 bases, with 19 bases between them. The CDR3 runs 19 residues.